This T cell receptor beta chain was obtained from a study of Graves' ophthalmopathy and Graves' hyperthyroidism. Study observations and caveats: For predicting ophthalmopathy progression, the model had about 66% sensitivity and under 85% specificity.

The authors amplified TCR beta CDR3 regions, and they did so from RNA transcripts for repertoire sequencing. HTBI primers primed a first-round RT-PCR, and a second-round multiplex PCR followed. TCRdb reprocessed the multiplex PCR reads via MiXCR and lists one record per CDR3 protein. The sample holds under 350,000 distinct CDR3 sequences, roughly a sixth seen once. The diagnostic workup employed clinical symptoms, serum thyroxine, TRAb, thyroid ultrasound and orbital computed tomography. This clonotype was counted many times. Its antigen is unidentified. Sequencing was carried out using peripheral blood. The TCR comes from an adult man with Graves' ophthalmopathy.

The CDR3 sequence is CASSAGQGSSGNTIYF. DNA of the CDR3: TGCGCCAGCAGCGCAGGACAGGGGAGCTCTGGAAACACCATATATTTT. The J gene is TRBJ1-3, the V gene TRBV5-1; 9 bases align to TRBD1. The J segment lost 0 bases and the V segment lost 4 bases, leaving 5 bases of the junction unmatched. The CDR3 loop spans 16 amino acids. Germline values: CDR1 SGHRS, CDR2 YFSETQ.